These 31 T cell receptor beta chains were sequenced from one sample in a study of response to subunit inactivated influenza vaccine. Via MiXCR, TCRdb re-called the RT-PCR reads, giving one row per CDR3 protein. This table has a few hundred thousand distinct CDR3 sequences, 12% to 15% appearing once. The sample was PBMCs from blood, taken roughly 12 days after vaccination. Every receptor here comes from a man aged 45-65 years who received an inactivated influenza vaccine.

This clonotype was seen more than once but under ten times. The rearrangement uses TRBV30 and TRBJ2-1, with 14 bases matching TRBD2. CDR3 length: 16 amino acids. Germline V lookup: CDR1 GTSNPN, CDR2 SVGIG (reference sequence). The J segment lost 4 bases and the V segment lost 3 bases, leaving 5 bases of the junction unmatched. The CDR3, as DNA: TGTGCCTGGAGGTTGGGGACTAGCGGGGGATACAATGAGCAGTTCTTC. It is translated as CAWRLGTSGGYNEQFF.

The rearrangement joins TRBV5-1 to TRBJ2-3; TRBD2 matches 8 bases. CDR3 length equals 16 residues. Trimming at V came to 5 bases and at J to 0 bases, leaving 8 bases not matched to a gene. Germline CDR1 reads SGHRS; CDR2 reads YFSETQ. The CDR3 spells CASRLLAGYSTDTQYF. In nucleotides, the CDR3 is TGCGCCAGCAGACTCCTAGCGGGTTATAGCACAGATACGCAGTATTTT.

This clonotype was recorded many times. The chain employs TRBV4-3 and TRBJ2-7; 9 nucleotides agree with TRBD2. The germline CDR1 and CDR2 sequences are LGHNA and YSLEER. With 1 base clipped from V and 5 bases from J, the junction kept 9 bases outside the gene matches. The CDR3 has 16 residues. The CDR3 DNA reads as TGCGCCAGCAGCCAAGCAGGAATAGCGGGAGCTAACGAGCAGTACTTC. This encodes CASSQAGIAGANEQYF.

The J gene is TRBJ2-1, the V gene TRBV24-1; TRBD2 matches at 14 bases. The CDR3 loop spans 19 amino acids. Germline CDR1 reads KGHDR; CDR2 reads SFDVKD. V was pared by 4 bases and J by 0 bases, with 7 bases of the junction left unmatched. CDR3 nucleotides: TGTGCCACCAGTGAAGTGACTAGCGGGGGGGAGGTCTCCTACAATGAGCAGTTCTTC. Its protein product is CATSEVTSGGEVSYNEQFF.

This clonotype was detected ten times or more. The chain is built from TRBV20-1 and TRBJ1-2, with D tentatively TRBD1 (5 bases). CDR3 length: 18 amino acids. CDR1 and CDR2 (germline): DFQATT, SNEGSKA (reference sequence). V lost 3 bases and J lost 0, with 23 bases in between. The CDR3 protein is CSASMGVGSYEANYGYTF. The CDR3 nucleotides read TGCAGTGCTAGCATGGGGGTTGGAAGTTACGAGGCTAACTATGGCTACACCTTC.

The rearrangement links TRBV28 to TRBJ1-2; D not resolved. V gave up 4 bases and J gave up 2 bases, with 5 bases separating them. Germline V CDR1 and CDR2: MDHEN, SYDVKM. CDR3 length: 12 residues. The CDR3 nucleotides are TGTGCCAGCAGTTCCAGGAACTATGGCTACACCTTC. It specifies CASSSRNYGYTF.

The V and J genes are TRBV11-2 and TRBJ1-6; D is unresolved. The CDR3 covers 14 residues. Between the trimmed V and J ends, which lost 1 base and 10 bases, there was a span of 11 bases. CDR1 is SGHAT and CDR2 is FQNNGV in the germline V gene. CDR3 sequence reads: CASSLAHALSPLHF. CDR3 nucleotides: TGTGCCAGCAGCTTAGCGCACGCCCTATCACCCCTCCACTTT.

The chain has TRBV7-2 and TRBJ1-5; 9 nucleotides agree with TRBD1. The CDR3 contains 14 residues. Per germline, CDR1 SGHTA and CDR2 FQGNSA. J was trimmed by 3 bases and V by 4 bases; bases with no gene match: 1. The CDR3 coding sequence is TGTGCCAGCAGCTGGGACAGGGACAATCAGCCCCAGCATTTT. It is translated as CASSWDRDNQPQHF.

The chain carries TRBV6-5 and TRBJ2-7, with 11 bases lining up with TRBD2. Germline V gives CDR1 MNHEY, CDR2 SVGAGI. The CDR3 length is 12 residues. V lost 5 bases and J lost 7; bases outside the gene matches: 1. In DNA, the CDR3 is TGTGCCAGCAGTCGGACTAGCGGGGAGCAGTACTTC. Translating gives CASSRTSGEQYF.

This chain connects TRBV11-2 to TRBJ1-5, with D possibly being TRBD1 (5 bases). CDR3 length equals 15 residues. Germline CDR1 and CDR2: SGHAT and FQNNGV. Trimming removed 2 bases at V and 4 bases at J, with 12 bases between. The CDR3 loop reads CASSLSWGGNQPQHF. Here the CDR3 DNA reads TGTGCCAGCAGCTTATCATGGGGGGGGAATCAGCCCCAGCATTTT. Full variable domain (missing parts from reference TRBV11-2 and TRBJ1-5): EAGVAQSPRYKIIEKRQSVAFWCNPISGHATLYWYQQILGQGPKLLIQFQNNGVVDDSQLPKDRFSAERLKGVDSTLKIQPAKLEDSAVYLCASSLSWGGNQPQHFGDGTRLSIL.

This clonotype was counted only a few times. The CDR3 bases are TGTGCCAGCAGCTTATGGGCAGGGGCCACAGATACGCAGTATTTT. It is translated as CASSLWAGATDTQYF. The chain joins TRBV7-2 to TRBJ2-3; D is possibly TRBD1 (6 bases). The CDR3 consists of 15 residues. Germline CDR1 and CDR2: SGHTA and FQGNSA. V gave up 2 bases and J gave up 2 bases, with 11 bases separating them.

There are a few counts of this clonotype. The chain has TRBV11-2 and TRBJ2-7, with 15 nucleotides matching TRBD2. The CDR3 runs 15 residues. V shed 5 bases and J 4 bases; nucleotides not matched to a gene: 3. Germline CDR1 SGHAT, CDR2 FQNNGV. The DNA for the CDR3 is TGTGCCAGCAGCACAGGGACTAGCGGGGGGTACGAGCAGTACTTC. It specifies CASSTGTSGGYEQYF.

The V and J genes are TRBV5-1 and TRBJ2-3; a weak D match, TRBD2 (5 bases). The CDR3 extends over 17 amino acids. Trimming cost V 5 bases and J 0 bases, with 19 bases left between them. The V gene's germline CDR1 is SGHRS and CDR2 YFSETQ. The CDR3 loop is CASRVATHGSSTDTQYF. The CDR3 region has the DNA TGCGCCAGCAGGGTAGCGACCCATGGGTCCAGCACAGATACGCAGTATTTT.

The CDR3: CASSVAGQGNEQFF. For the CDR3, the DNA is TGTGCCAGCAGTGTCGCTGGACAGGGGAATGAGCAGTTCTTC. The rearrangement links TRBV25-1 to TRBJ2-1; 9 nucleotides line up with TRBD1. The germline V gene has CDR1 MGHDK and CDR2 SYGVNS. V lost 4 bases, J lost 7 bases, and 5 bases stayed unmatched. This CDR3 has 14 amino acids.

This clonotype was detected only a few times. The J gene is TRBJ1-5, the V gene TRBV7-2; TRBD1 matches 9 bases. V shed 5 bases, J shed 4 bases, and the junction held 6 bases outside the gene matches. This CDR3 region has 15 residues. Germline V gives CDR1 SGHTA, CDR2 FQGNSA. This chain's CDR3 is CASSAQGAQNQPQHF. For the CDR3, the DNA is TGTGCCAGCAGCGCACAGGGGGCGCAGAATCAGCCCCAGCATTTT. Using reference TRBV7-2 and TRBJ1-5 for the parts outside the CDR3, the full variable domain is GAGVSQSPSNKVTEKGKDVELRCDPISGHTALYWYRQSLGQGLEFLIYFQGNSAPDKSGLPSDRFSAERTGGSVSTLTIQRTQQEDSAVYLCASSAQGAQNQPQHFGDGTRLSIL.

In its sample, this clonotype was seen a few times. The chain employs TRBV12-3 or TRBV12-4 and TRBJ1-2; TRBD1 agrees at 7 bases. The ends lost 4 bases at V and 4 bases at J; junction bases unmatched: 6. This CDR3 spans 14 amino acids. CDR3 DNA: TGTGCCAGCAGTTATGGGGGACAGCTCTATGGCTACACCTTC. This gives the protein CASSYGGQLYGYTF.

This clonotype was detected only a few times. V gene TRBV29-1 combines with J gene TRBJ2-7; TRBD2 aligns across 11 bases. Germline V gene lookup returns CDR1 SQVTM and CDR2 ANQGSEA. The CDR3 is 15 residues long. Germline trimming cut 0 bases from V and 1 base from J; bases unmatched to any gene: 2. CDR3 region: CSVEDRLAGSYEQYF. In DNA, the CDR3 is TGCAGCGTTGAAGATAGACTAGCGGGGTCCTACGAGCAGTACTTC.

Only a few counts were recorded for this clonotype. This chain connects TRBV7-9 to TRBJ2-3, with D perhaps being TRBD1 or TRBD2 (5 bases each). The CDR3 is 15 amino acids. CDR1 and CDR2 from the germline V gene are SEHNR and FQNEAQ (reference sequence). Trimming cost V 3 bases and J 2 bases, with 12 bases left between them. The CDR3 region has the DNA TGTGCCAGCAGCTTCCGGGACCCCTTCACAGATACGCAGTATTTT. It codes for CASSFRDPFTDTQYF.

This chain uses TRBV7-2 with TRBJ2-1, with 9 bases matching TRBD2. There are 15 residues in the CDR3. Germline V gene sequence: CDR1 SGHTA, CDR2 FQGNSA. V was pared by 0 bases and J by 15 bases, with 12 bases of the junction left unmatched. CDR3: CASSLASGGSSGWFF. CDR3 nucleotide sequence: TGTGCCAGCAGCTTAGCAAGCGGGGGGAGCTCGGGTTGGTTCTTC.

This clonotype showed up many times. In DNA, the CDR3 is TGCGCCAGCAGCTTGGGAGTCGCGGGGATCGGAGAGACCCAGTACTTC. Its translation: CASSLGVAGIGETQYF. The rearrangement uses TRBV5-1 and TRBJ2-5; perhaps TRBD2 as D (6 bases). V was shortened by 0 bases and J by 4 bases, with 16 bases between the two germline ends. Germline CDR1 is SGHRS and CDR2 is YFSETQ. The CDR3 contains 16 residues.

As regards this clonotype: A far larger clone is one nucleotide away, so this likely arose from a read error. This chain uses TRBV2 with TRBJ2-7, with D unclear. The germline gives CDR1 SNHLY, CDR2 FYNNEI. The length of the CDR3 is 10 residues. For the CDR3, the DNA is TGTGCCAGCAGTTCCTACGAGCAGAACTTC. Protein: CASSSYEQNF.

The chain joins TRBV7-8 to TRBJ1-6; no definite D call. Germline assignment: CDR1 SGHVS and CDR2 FQNEAQ. V was shortened by 3 bases and J by 10 bases, with 10 bases between the two germline ends. The CDR3 contains 13 residues. Here the CDR3 DNA reads TGTGCCAGCAGCTTCAAGGAGTGGTCACCCCTCCACTTT. Translating it yields CASSFKEWSPLHF. Drawing the rest from reference TRBV7-8 and TRBJ1-6, the complete variable domain is GAGVSQSPRYKVAKRGQDVALRCDPISGHVSLFWYQQALGQGPEFLTYFQNEAQLDKSGLPSDRFFAERPEGSVSTLKIQRTQQEDSAVYLCASSFKEWSPLHFGNGTRLTVT.

The table lists this clonotype with a few counts. The chain couples TRBV10-3 to TRBJ2-1; 14 bases are shared with TRBD2. CDR1 is ENHRY, CDR2 SYGVKD, per germline. The junction had 11 bases not matched to a gene; V was cut back by 6 bases and J by 4 bases. The CDR3 sequence is 18 residues long. CDR3 coding DNA: TGTGCCATCAGGGGGGGACTAGCGGGAGAAACTATGTACAATGAGCAGTTCTTC. The encoded protein is CAIRGGLAGETMYNEQFF.

With respect to this clonotype: Germline and junction disagree at one end, which may indicate a read error. This sequence joins TRBV7-2 and TRBJ2-7; the D gene is possibly TRBD1 (5 bases). This CDR3 is built from 15 residues. Germline CDR1 reads SGHTA; CDR2 reads FQGNSA. The chain's CDR3 is CASSPEFRATYEQCF. The CDR3, as DNA: TGTGCCAGCAGCCCTGAGTTCAGGGCCACCTACGAGCAGTGCTTC.

This clonotype was observed a handful of times. This chain links TRBV7-8 with TRBJ2-7; D unclear. The CDR3 loop spans 15 amino acids. Trimming took 1 base from V and 5 from J, leaving 15 bases between them. The V gene's germline CDR1 is SGHVS and CDR2 FQNEAQ. The CDR3 loop is CASSLGLSLPHEQYF. In DNA form, the CDR3 reads TGTGCCAGCAGCTTAGGCCTGTCCCTTCCCCACGAGCAGTACTTC. The variable domain in full, completed from reference TRBV7-8 and TRBJ2-7, reads GAGVSQSPRYKVAKRGQDVALRCDPISGHVSLFWYQQALGQGPEFLTYFQNEAQLDKSGLPSDRFFAERPEGSVSTLKIQRTQQEDSAVYLCASSLGLSLPHEQYFGPGTRLTVT.

The chain is built from TRBV12-3 or TRBV12-4 and TRBJ1-6; 7 nucleotides match TRBD1. Trimming at V came to 5 bases and at J to 7 bases, leaving 5 bases not matched to a gene. There are 14 residues in the CDR3. CDR3 amino acids: CASSPGTENSPLHF. CDR3 nucleotide sequence: TGTGCCAGCAGTCCCGGGACAGAGAATTCACCCCTCCACTTT.

This clonotype was observed a handful of times. The chain has TRBV7-2 and TRBJ1-6; 9 bases map to TRBD1. With 5 bases clipped from V and 10 bases from J, the junction kept 15 bases outside the gene matches. Germline CDR1 and CDR2: SGHTA and FQGNSA. The CDR3 runs to 17 residues. The CDR3 is CASSPPLWTGVKSPLHF. The CDR3 DNA sequence: TGTGCCAGCAGCCCTCCGTTGTGGACAGGGGTAAAATCACCCCTCCACTTT.

The J gene is TRBJ2-7, the V gene TRBV29-1; the D gene could be TRBD1 or TRBD2 (5 bases each). The V end was cut by 5 bases, the J end by 2 bases, with 13 bases between. Per the germline V gene, CDR1 is SQVTM and CDR2 is ANQGSEA. This CDR3 is built from 13 residues. CDR3 residues: CSVPGPLPYEQYF. The CDR3 nucleotides read TGCAGCGTTCCGGGACCCCTCCCCTACGAGCAGTACTTC.

The chain joins TRBV4-1 to TRBJ2-1; TRBD2 aligns across 14 bases. V lost 1 base and J lost 4; bases outside the gene matches: 15. This CDR3 spans 21 amino acids. Germline V gives CDR1 MGHRA, CDR2 YSYEKL. CDR3 nucleotide sequence: TGCGCCAGCAGCCAAGTCCCCGCGACTAGCGGGAGGGCCGGGCTGTACAATGAGCAGTTCTTC. As protein: CASSQVPATSGRAGLYNEQFF.

This clonotype has more than one count but fewer than ten. V usage is TRBV28 and J usage is TRBJ2-3; 8 bases are a match to TRBD2. The trim removed 6 bases at V and 1 base at J, leaving 6 bases unmatched. Germline lookup yields CDR1 MDHEN and CDR2 SYDVKM. The length of the CDR3 is 15 residues. The chain's CDR3 is CASRQRAGGTDTQYF. The CDR3, as DNA: TGTGCCAGCAGACAAAGAGCGGGGGGCACAGATACGCAGTATTTT. Full variable domain (missing parts from reference TRBV28 and TRBJ2-3): DVKVTQSSRYLVKRTGEKVFLECVQDMDHENMFWYRQDPGLGLRLIYFSYDVKMKEKGDIPEGYSVSREKKERFSLILESASTNQTSMYLCASRQRAGGTDTQYFGPGTRLTVL.

The chain links TRBV3-1 to TRBJ1-2, with 7 bases aligning to TRBD1. The CDR3 is 14 residues long. Germline V gene lookup returns CDR1 LGHDT and CDR2 YNNKEL (reference sequence). Germline trimming cut 4 bases from V and 6 bases from J; bases unmatched to any gene: 8. The CDR3 protein is CASSRPGTDDGYTF. CDR3 nucleotide sequence: TGTGCCAGCAGCCGACCCGGGACAGACGATGGCTACACCTTC.